This T cell receptor (beta chain) appears in the sequencing data of a study of control samples from healthy donors and cancer patients. TCRdb keeps only in-frame clones here, not all; method: immunoSEQ multiplex PCR. The sample records 100,000 to 150,000 clones, about 89% being singletons. The CDR3 contains 14 residues. The germline V gene has CDR1 KGHSH and CDR2 LQKENI. Trimming took off 2 bases at V and 2 bases at J, with 6 bases between the two ends. This sequence was found in a man in his sixties in good health. V is TRBV18 and J is TRBJ1-4; D remains unclear. Sequencing was carried out using blood. This CDR3 is CASSPSRTNEKLFF. In nucleotides, the CDR3 is TGTGCCAGCTCACCATCGAGGACTAATGAAAAACTGTTTTTT.